The T cell receptor (beta chain) under discussion was sequenced for a study of blood T cell repertoires in COVID-19 (dated by TCRdb to the early 2020s). As for the study more broadly: Collaborator samples came from the United States, Italy and Spain and covered acute and convalescent phases of COVID-19. The repertoires were released in a freely available public database meant as a resource for research on the immune response to SARS-CoV-2. The prospective study material was composed of cDNA or gDNA derived from T cells, B-cell-depleted T cells, or PBMCs. Nearly every sample came with metadata listing a de-identified subject ID, COVID-19 status, age in years and sex. HLA class I and class II types, where available, came from metadata supplied by the sample provider rather than from assay-based typing. The samples were drawn from the first 160 participants of the ongoing ImmuneRACE study and from 1,254 subjects provided by 6 global collaborators. Deeply sampled blood TCRbeta repertoires from subjects exposed to, actively infected with, or recovered from COVID-19 were included in the dataset.

TCRbeta CDR3 regions were amplified from genomic DNA using the immunoSEQ Assay, a bias-controlled multiplex PCR. Under the source paper's analysis protocol: Nucleated cell counts per sample were estimated from amplification of reference gene primers within the assay. To quantify the absolute abundance of each unique TCRbeta CDR3 rearrangement, sequence reads were collapsed and filtered. For each sample, productive Simpson clonality was calculated as the square root of Simpson's diversity index across productive rearrangements. TCRdb provides this immuneACCESS table in a form limited to in-frame rearrangements. Some clones are lacking; in checked studies, under half of them reflect an unresolved V gene, and why the rest are absent is not known. D and trimming were read from the DNA, whereas the V and J calls and clone size are those reported in that table. The sample table contains some 110,000 clones; only one count was recorded for around 87% of them. The ten biggest clones cover roughly 8% of the sample.

On the study overall, not on this receptor specifically: Clinical and demographic metadata were provided uncurated, with the amount varying by source and participant.

Each collaborating institution followed its own protocols to collect whole blood in K2EDTA tubes. Collaborator samples were shipped for TCRbeta analysis as frozen whole blood, isolated PBMCs, or DNA extracted from either sample type. The CDR3 goes from the cysteine to the phenylalanine over 13 residues. Kept here is only the CDR3 DNA, which spans 39 bases and is read in frame from base 1. Trimming leaves V shorter by 5 bases and J shorter by 6 bases, with the junction holding 5 bases beyond the gene matches. Based on the germline V gene (reference sequence), the CDR1 and CDR2 sequences are SEHNR and FQNEAQ. To note about this clone: Its antigen is not yet known. Base qualities are not recorded, but no much larger clone differs from it by a single base.

This TCR was recovered from a human donor in a cohort sampled during active COVID-19. The chain couples TRBV7-9 to TRBJ1-2, with 8 bases in between that match TRBD1. The sequencing sample was made of peripheral blood. The CDR3 in this case is CASSPGQGHGYTF. The bases are TGTGCCAGCAGCCCTGGACAGGGCCATGGCTACACCTTC.